This T cell receptor (beta chain) was identified during a study of OX40 agonist ivuxolimab in advanced cancers. Study context: Clinicians treated patients with ivuxolimab, an agonistic anti-OX40 (CD134) antibody. Aged about 23 to 90 with a mean of approximately 60 years, they were less than 90% male. Notes on the study in general: More expanded clones were seen, on average, in CD8+ T cells than in CD4+.

This CDR3 is built from 12 residues. Germline V CDR1 and CDR2: MDHEN, SYDVKM. With 1 base removed from V and 11 bases from J, the gap between germline ends came to 11 bases. Of note for this clone: Antigen: not known.

Profiling relied on immunoSEQ multiplex PCR, and the TCRdb table lists in-frame clones only, not all of them. In the table there are around 60,000 clones, around 93% of which are singletons. The chain uses TRBV28 and TRBJ1-1; no definite D call. This clonotype was sampled from an adult with an advanced solid tumor such as melanoma, head and neck, liver or kidney cancer. This specimen consisted of CD4+ or CD8+ T cells sorted from blood, obtained in a trial of the OX40 agonist ivuxolimab. The CDR3 DNA reads as TGTGCCAGCAGTTTATCCCGGTTAGGGGCTTTCTTT. It encodes CASSLSRLGAFF.